The TCR beta chain described here comes from a study of healthy donors' naive CD4 and CD8 T cells. Starting from around 470 ng of total RNA, TCR libraries were made with linear amplification. TCRdb recomputed calls from the reads with MiXCR, one row per CDR3 protein. Of around 200,000 distinct CDR3 sequences in the sample, 65% to 75% were seen once. Only a few counts were recorded for this clonotype. Antigen specificity is unknown. The study, taken as a whole, reports: Positive CDR3 charge linked to CD4+ cells, negative to CD8+ cells.

J gave up 11 bases and V 4 bases, and 3 bases lay outside the gene matches. The CDR3 runs to 11 residues. CDR1 SQVTM and CDR2 ANQGSEA come from the germline V gene. The clonotype originates from a pool of human donors in good health; the sample pools cells from several healthy donors. The sequenced sample consisted of naive CD4+ and CD8+ T cells sorted from blood, pooled from several donors. The V and J genes are TRBV29-1 and TRBJ1-1; 11 positions match TRBD1. The CDR3 DNA reads TGCAGCGTTGTGGGACAGGGGGAGGCTTTCTTT. It specifies CSVVGQGEAFF.